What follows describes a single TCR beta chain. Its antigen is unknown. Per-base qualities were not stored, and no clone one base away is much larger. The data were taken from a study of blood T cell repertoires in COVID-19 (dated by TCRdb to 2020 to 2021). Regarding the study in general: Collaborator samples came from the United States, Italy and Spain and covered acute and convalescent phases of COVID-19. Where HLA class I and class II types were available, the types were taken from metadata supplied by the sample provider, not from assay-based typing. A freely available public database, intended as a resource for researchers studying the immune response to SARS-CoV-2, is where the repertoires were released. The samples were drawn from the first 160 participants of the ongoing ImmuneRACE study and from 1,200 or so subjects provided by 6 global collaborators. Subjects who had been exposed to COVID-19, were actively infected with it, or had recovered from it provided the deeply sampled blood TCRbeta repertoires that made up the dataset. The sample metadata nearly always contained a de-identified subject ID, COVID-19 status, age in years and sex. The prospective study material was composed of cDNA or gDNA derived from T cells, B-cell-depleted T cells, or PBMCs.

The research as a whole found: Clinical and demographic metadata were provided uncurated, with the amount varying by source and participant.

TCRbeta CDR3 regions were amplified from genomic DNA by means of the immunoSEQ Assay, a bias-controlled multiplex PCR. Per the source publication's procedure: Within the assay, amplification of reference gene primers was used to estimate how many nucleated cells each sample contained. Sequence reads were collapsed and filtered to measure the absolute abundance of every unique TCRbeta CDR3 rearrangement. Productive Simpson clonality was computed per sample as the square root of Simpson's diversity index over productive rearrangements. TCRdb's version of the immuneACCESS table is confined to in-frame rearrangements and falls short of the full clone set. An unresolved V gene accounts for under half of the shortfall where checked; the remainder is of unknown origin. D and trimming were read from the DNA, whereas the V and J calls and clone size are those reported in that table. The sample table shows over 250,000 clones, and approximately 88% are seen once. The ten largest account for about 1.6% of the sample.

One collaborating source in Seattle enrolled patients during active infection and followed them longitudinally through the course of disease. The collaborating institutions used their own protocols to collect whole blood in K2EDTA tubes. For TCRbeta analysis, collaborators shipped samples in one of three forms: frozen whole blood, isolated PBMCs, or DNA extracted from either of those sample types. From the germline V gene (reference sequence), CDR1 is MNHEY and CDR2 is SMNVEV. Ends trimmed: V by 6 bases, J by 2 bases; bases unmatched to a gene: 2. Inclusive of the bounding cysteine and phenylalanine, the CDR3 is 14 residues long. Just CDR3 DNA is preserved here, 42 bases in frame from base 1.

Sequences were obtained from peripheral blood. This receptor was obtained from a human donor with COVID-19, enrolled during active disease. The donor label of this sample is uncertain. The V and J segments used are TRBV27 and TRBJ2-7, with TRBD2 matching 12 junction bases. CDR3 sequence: CASRLAGGTYEQYF. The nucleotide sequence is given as TGTGCCAGCAGGCTAGCGGGAGGGACCTACGAGCAGTACTTC.